This T cell receptor beta chain was captured in a study of PD-L1 blockade in urothelial cancer. The table came from immunoSEQ multiplex PCR; TCRdb's copy has only in-frame clones and leaves some out. The table lists about 130,000 clones, approximately 88% of them singletons. The CDR3 totals 15 residues. V dropped 7 bases and J dropped 7 bases, with 19 bases sitting between them. Per germline, CDR1 MDHEN and CDR2 SYDVKM. Time point of the sample: pretreatment peripheral blood. The V call is TRBV28, the J call TRBJ1-4; D is ambiguous. This TCR was recovered from a man aged 45 to 65 with urothelial cancer. The specimen comprised PBMCs, sampled around atezolizumab (anti-PD-L1) treatment. The DNA of the CDR3 is TGTGCCAGCACGAGAGTACAGTCGAAAGGTGAAAAACTGTTTTTT. It is translated as CASTRVQSKGEKLFF.